What follows are 3 T cell receptor beta chains derived from one specimen sequenced in a study of blood T cell repertoires in COVID-19. Some clones are missing from TCRdb's copy, which holds only in-frame ones; the method was immunoSEQ multiplex PCR. The sample has around 230,000 clones, approximately 82% seen once; the top ten hold roughly 15%. Sequenced sample: PBMCs or T cells enriched from blood (not recorded which). The receptors here all came from a man aged 40-49 years who had recovered from COVID-19.

The chain joins TRBV7-8 to TRBJ1-4; possible D gene TRBD1, 5 bases. The germline V gene encodes CDR1 SGHVS and CDR2 FQNEAQ. With 5 bases removed from V and 0 bases from J, the gap between germline ends came to 16 bases. This CDR3 comprises 17 residues. In nucleotides, the CDR3 is TGTGCCAGCAGCCGGCGGGCGGGGGGGGCAACTAATGAAAAACTGTTTTTT. Residues: CASSRRAGGATNEKLFF.

J is TRBJ2-2 and V is TRBV28; 7 bases line up with TRBD2. The CDR3 totals 15 residues. The germline gives CDR1 MDHEN, CDR2 SYDVKM. J lost 1 base, V lost 6 bases, and 5 bases had no gene match. DNA of the CDR3: TGTGCCAGCAGGAGACTAGCACAGAACACCGGGGAGCTGTTTTTT. Encoded protein: CASRRLAQNTGELFF. Supplemented by reference TRBV28 and TRBJ2-2, the full variable domain reads DVKVTQSSRYLVKRTGEKVFLECVQDMDHENMFWYRQDPGLGLRLIYFSYDVKMKEKGDIPEGYSVSREKKERFSLILESASTNQTSMYLCASRRLAQNTGELFFGEGSRLTVL.

The chain carries TRBV30 and TRBJ2-1; possible D gene TRBD2, 5 bases. Trimming left V 2 bases short and J 4 bases short, with 6 bases between. This CDR3 is 12 amino acids long. CDR1 is GTSNPN, CDR2 SVGIG, per germline (reference sequence). The CDR3 coding sequence is TGTGCCTGGAGTAGCGGATACAATGAGCAGTTCTTC. Encoded protein: CAWSSGYNEQFF.